This T cell receptor (beta chain) was found in a study of blood T cell repertoires in COVID-19. Study-level information: Samples came from the United States, Italy and Spain, spanning acute and convalescent COVID-19. Sources were T cells, B-cell-depleted T cells, or PBMCs; the material itself was cDNA or gDNA.

This clone has a handful of counts. Authors' processing steps: Reference gene primer amplification gave nucleated cell count estimates. TCRdb's table, derived via immunoSEQ multiplex PCR, lists solely in-frame clones and lacks some. That table gives V, J and clone size, and the DNA gave D and trimming. The table includes about 150,000 clones, about 89% detected once. The source of this sequence is an elderly man with acute or convalescent COVID-19. The specimen was peripheral blood.

CDR3 sequence reads: CAWSGGANVLTF. The CDR3, as DNA: TGTGCCTGGAGCGGTGGGGCCAACGTCCTGACTTTC. The chain carries TRBV30 and TRBJ2-6, with D hard to call. The V gene lost 3 bases and the J gene lost 3 bases, with 3 bases spanning the gap. Looked up from germline, CDR1 is GTSNPN and CDR2 is SVGIG (reference sequence). There are 12 residues in the CDR3.